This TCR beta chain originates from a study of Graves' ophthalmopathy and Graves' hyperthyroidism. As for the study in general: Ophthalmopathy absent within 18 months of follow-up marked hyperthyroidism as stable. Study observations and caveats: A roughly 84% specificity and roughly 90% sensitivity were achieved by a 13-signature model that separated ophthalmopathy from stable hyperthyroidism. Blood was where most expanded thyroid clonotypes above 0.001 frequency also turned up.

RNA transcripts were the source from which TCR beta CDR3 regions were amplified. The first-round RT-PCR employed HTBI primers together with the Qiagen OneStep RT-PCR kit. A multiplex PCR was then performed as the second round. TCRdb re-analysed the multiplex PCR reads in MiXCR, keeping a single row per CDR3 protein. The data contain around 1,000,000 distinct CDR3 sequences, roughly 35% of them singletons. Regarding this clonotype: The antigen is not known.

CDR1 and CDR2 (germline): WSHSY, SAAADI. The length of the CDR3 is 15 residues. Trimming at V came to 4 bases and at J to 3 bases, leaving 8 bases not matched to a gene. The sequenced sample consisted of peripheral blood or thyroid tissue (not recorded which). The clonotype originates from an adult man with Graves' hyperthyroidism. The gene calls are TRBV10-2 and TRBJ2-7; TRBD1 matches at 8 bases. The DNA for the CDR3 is TGCGCCAGCAGTGCCGGACAGGGTTCCCACTACGAGCAGTACTTC. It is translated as CASSAGQGSHYEQYF.